This TCR beta chain was profiled in a study of T cell responses to AZD1222 COVID-19 vaccine. TCRdb's copy holds only in-frame clones and misses some; the assay was immunoSEQ multiplex PCR. The sample carries some 150,000 clones, more than 85% recorded once. The source material was peripheral blood, sampled 28 days after the second AZD1222 dose. This clonotype was sampled from an adult who received the AZD1222 COVID-19 vaccine.

The CDR3 loop reads CASSQAHSVKGGYTF. DNA for the CDR3: TGCGCCAGCAGCCAAGCGCACTCCGTAAAGGGAGGCTACACCTTC. This chain connects TRBV4-1 to TRBJ1-2, with unresolved D. The CDR3 consists of 15 residues. The germline V gene has CDR1 MGHRA and CDR2 YSYEKL. V was cut by 1 base and J by 8 bases, with 17 bases left in between.